This T cell receptor (beta chain) was sequenced for a study of blood T cell repertoires in COVID-19. Across the study: From the United States, Italy and Spain came samples of acute and convalescent COVID-19. Sources were T cells, B-cell-depleted T cells, or PBMCs; the material itself was cDNA or gDNA.

The method was immunoSEQ multiplex PCR; TCRdb's version includes in-frame clones alone and lacks a portion of them. The profile shows about 140,000 clones, approximately 87% of them singletons. The germline gives CDR1 GTSNPN, CDR2 SVGIG (reference sequence). V trimming: 3 bases; J trimming: 6 bases; junction bases outside the gene matches: 10. The CDR3 spans 15 residues. This chain joins TRBV30 and TRBJ2-2; 7 bases agree with TRBD2. This clonotype was sampled from a woman between 40 and 55 years old with acute or convalescent COVID-19. Sequencing was done on a sample of peripheral blood. This chain's CDR3 is CAWRGKSGNSGELFF. The CDR3 DNA reads as TGTGCCTGGAGGGGGAAGAGCGGGAATTCCGGGGAGCTGTTTTTT. Filled out from reference TRBV30 and TRBJ2-2, the complete variable domain reads SQTIHQWPATLVQPVGSPLSLECTVEGTSNPNLYWYRQAAGRGLQLLFYSVGIGQISSEVPQNLSASRPQDRQFILSSKKLLLSDSGFYLCAWRGKSGNSGELFFGEGSRLTVL.